This T cell receptor (beta chain) was sequenced for a study of blood T cell repertoires in COVID-19 (dated by TCRdb to the early 2020s). Background for the entire study: Samples from collaborators originated in the United States, Italy and Spain and spanned both the acute and convalescent phases of COVID-19. The prospective study material was composed of cDNA or gDNA derived from T cells, B-cell-depleted T cells, or PBMCs. Subjects who had been exposed to COVID-19, were actively infected with it, or had recovered from it provided the deeply sampled blood TCRbeta repertoires that made up the dataset. The repertoires were made available in a free public database intended to serve as a resource for research on the immune response to SARS-CoV-2. The samples were drawn from two sources: the first 160 participants of the ongoing ImmuneRACE study, and 1,200 or so subjects contributed by 6 global collaborators. A de-identified subject ID, COVID-19 status, age in years and sex were almost always included in the sample metadata. HLA class I and class II types, where available, came from metadata supplied by the sample provider rather than from assay-based typing.

TCRbeta CDR3 regions were amplified from genomic DNA using the immunoSEQ Assay, a bias-controlled multiplex PCR. Per the original workflow: The number of nucleated cells in each sample was estimated by amplification of reference gene primers within the assay. Sequence reads were collapsed and filtered to measure the absolute abundance of every unique TCRbeta CDR3 rearrangement. Productive Simpson clonality was computed per sample as the square root of Simpson's diversity index over productive rearrangements. This immuneACCESS table, as held by TCRdb, lists in-frame sequences with V and J called but not all clones. Of the missing ones, under half trace to an unresolved V gene in checked studies; the others have no known cause. V and J calls and clone size are copied from that table; D and trimming were computed from the DNA. The sample table contains over 200,000 clones; only one count was recorded for approximately 80% of them. The top ten constitute roughly 27% of the sample.

Whole blood was collected in K2EDTA tubes by collaborating institutions according to the institutions' own protocols. For TCRbeta analysis, collaborator samples were shipped as frozen whole blood, as isolated PBMCs, or as DNA extracted from either sample type. Its CDR3 holds 14 amino acids, cysteine through phenylalanine. Only the CDR3 portion is preserved as DNA: 42 bases, with reading frame beginning at the first base. The junction carries 17 bases between V and J, which are trimmed by 5 bases and 6 bases respectively. The germline V gene (reference sequence) sets CDR1 to SGHAT and CDR2 to FQDESV. With respect to this clone: Its antigen remains undetermined. Nothing much larger sits one base from this clone, and base qualities are not available.

Paper-wide results and their limitations: How much clinical and demographic metadata was included differed by source and by participant, and the metadata was provided uncurated.

The chain joins TRBV11-1 to TRBJ2-7; TRBD1 is perhaps the D gene, given 6 matching bases. The source is a man in his forties with acute or convalescent COVID-19. Specimen: peripheral blood. Here the CDR3 is given as CASSPVQGPSEQYF. The nucleotide sequence is TGTGCCAGCAGCCCCGTACAGGGCCCCAGCGAGCAGTACTTC.